These 31 T cell receptor beta chains were sequenced from one sample in a study of T-cell reconstitution after alpha-beta-depleted transplantation in children. Unique molecular identifiers were incorporated during preparation of the TCRbeta library. In TCRdb, the PCR reads were re-called with MiXCR into one record per CDR3 protein. The table lists 600,000 or so distinct CDR3 sequences, about 21% of them singletons. The sample consisted of PBMCs, mostly from graft donor cells, taken 360 days after TCRalphabeta/CD19-depleted stem cell transplant. The receptor set was obtained from a boy under two years old who had a stem cell transplant for acute myeloid leukemia, so the T cells may come from the graft donor.

The chain has TRBV7-8 and TRBJ1-1, with a possible D match to TRBD1 (6 bases). Germline assignment: CDR1 SGHVS and CDR2 FQNEAQ. V lost 3 bases, J lost 10 bases, and 9 bases lay in between. The CDR3 contains 11 residues. For the CDR3, the DNA is TGTGCCAGCAGCTTGGGGACACTAGCTTTCTTT. This translates into CASSLGTLAFF.

This clonotype occurred many times. The chain joins TRBV30 to TRBJ2-4; no firm D call. Germline CDR1 GTSNPN, CDR2 SVGIG (reference sequence). The CDR3 sequence is 15 residues long. V was trimmed by 3 bases and J by 0 bases, leaving 12 bases between them. The CDR3 protein is CAWSDGRLAKNIQYF. The CDR3 nucleotides are TGTGCCTGGAGCGATGGAAGACTAGCCAAAAACATTCAGTACTTC.

The chain employs TRBV13 and TRBJ2-7; tentatively, D is TRBD1 (6 bases). Trimming took 5 bases from V and 2 from J, leaving 13 bases between them. Germline assignment: CDR1 PRHDT and CDR2 FYEKMQ (reference sequence). There are 14 residues in the CDR3. CDR3 protein: CASSPRDTPYEQYV. CDR3 sequence (DNA): TGTGCCAGCAGCCCCCGGGACACCCCCTACGAGCAGTACGTC.

The V gene is TRBV18, the J gene TRBJ2-7; TRBD2 is a possible D gene (5 bases). This CDR3 contains 13 residues. In germline, CDR1 is KGHSH, CDR2 LQKENI. V shed 1 base and J shed 9 bases, with 13 bases lying between them. This CDR3 reads CASSPQEGAVQYV. CDR3 in DNA: TGTGCCAGCTCACCACAAGAGGGAGCGGTGCAGTACGTC.

This clonotype came up a few times. This chain joins TRBV4-2 and TRBJ2-5, with 13 bases fitting TRBD2. Trimming cost V 0 bases and J 4 bases; bases outside gene matches: 8. Germline V gene data show CDR1 as LGHNA and CDR2 as YNFKEQ. This CDR3 contains 18 residues. The CDR3 region is CASSQDGTSGDFRETQYF. The CDR3 nucleotides read TGTGCCAGCAGCCAAGATGGGACTAGCGGGGATTTTCGAGAGACCCAGTACTTC.

This clonotype was found a few times. The chain carries TRBV20-1 and TRBJ2-5; the match to TRBD1 covers 9 bases. The CDR3 is made up of 17 amino acids. V was clipped by 0 bases and J by 1 base; unmatched bases: 9. Germline-derived CDR1 and CDR2 are DFQATT and SNEGSKA (reference sequence). CDR3 in amino acids: CSARDYRDRVIQETQYF. In DNA form, the CDR3 reads TGCAGTGCTAGAGACTACCGGGACAGGGTAATCCAAGAGACCCAGTACTTC.

In its sample, this clonotype was seen a few times. The chain is built from TRBV7-2 and TRBJ2-2; a weak D match, TRBD1 (5 bases). With 4 bases removed from V and 6 bases from J, the gap between germline ends came to 12 bases. The CDR3 sequence is 14 residues long. Germline V gene sequence: CDR1 SGHTA, CDR2 FQGNSA. CDR3 residues: CASSYDSVAGELFF. The CDR3 nucleotides are TGTGCCAGCAGCTACGACAGCGTAGCCGGGGAGCTGTTTTTT. Drawing the rest from reference TRBV7-2 and TRBJ2-2, the complete variable domain is GAGVSQSPSNKVTEKGKDVELRCDPISGHTALYWYRQSLGQGLEFLIYFQGNSAPDKSGLPSDRFSAERTGGSVSTLTIQRTQQEDSAVYLCASSYDSVAGELFFGEGSRLTVL.

This chain joins TRBV20-1 and TRBJ2-7, with D possibly TRBD1 on 6 matching bases. The CDR3 loop spans 18 amino acids. CDR1 is DFQATT and CDR2 is SNEGSKA in the germline V gene (reference sequence). V was clipped by 3 bases and J by 4 bases, with 28 bases between them. The CDR3 loop is CSASGGIAGETVRYEQYV. In DNA, the CDR3 is TGCAGTGCTAGTGGGGGTATCGCAGGGGAAACGGTAAGGTACGAGCAGTACGTC.

CDR3 sequence: CASINSGVSGGPWDEQFF. The CDR3 DNA sequence: TGTGCCAGCATTAACTCCGGGGTTAGCGGGGGGCCCTGGGATGAGCAGTTCTTC. This chain connects TRBV27 to TRBJ2-1; 10 bases are a match to TRBD2. With V trimmed by 7 bases and J by 8 bases, 20 bases remained unmatched. Germline V CDR1 and CDR2: MNHEY, SMNVEV (reference sequence). CDR3 length equals 18 residues.

In its sample, this clonotype was seen many times. The chain employs TRBV6-1 and TRBJ2-3; D ambiguous. CDR1 and CDR2 (germline): MNHNS, SASEGT. V dropped 5 bases and J dropped 1 base, with 10 bases sitting between them. This CDR3 is 14 amino acids long. The CDR3 spells CASSPLSRTDTQYF. CDR3 in DNA: TGTGCCAGCAGTCCTCTATCCCGCACAGATACGCAGTATTTT.

The V gene is TRBV5-1, the J gene TRBJ2-5; TRBD1 aligns across 8 bases. CDR1 and CDR2 from the germline V gene are SGHRS and YFSETQ. The V gene end was trimmed by 4 bases and the J gene end by 0 bases; junction bases not matched to a gene: 11. This CDR3 comprises 17 residues. CDR3 sequence reads: CASSGVPRTGNQETQYF. CDR3 nucleotide sequence: TGCGCCAGCAGCGGTGTCCCCAGGACAGGGAACCAAGAGACCCAGTACTTC.

This clonotype appeared a few times. The chain combines TRBV6-5 with TRBJ2-5; no firm D call. The V and J ends lost 0 bases and 6 bases respectively, with 14 bases between them. There are 15 residues in the CDR3. Per the germline V gene, CDR1 is MNHEY and CDR2 is SVGAGI. CDR3 protein: CASSYSRSKAKTQYF. CDR3 DNA sequence: TGTGCCAGCAGTTACTCGCGGAGCAAAGCTAAGACCCAGTACTTC.

The chain couples TRBV27 to TRBJ2-7, with TRBD2 matching 9 bases. The CDR3 extends over 14 amino acids. Germline lookup yields CDR1 MNHEY and CDR2 SMNVEV (reference sequence). Trimming took 8 bases from V and 5 from J; bases not matched to a gene: 10. The CDR3 region is CASQEAGGPDEQYF. For the CDR3, the DNA is TGTGCCAGCCAAGAAGCGGGGGGCCCTGACGAGCAGTACTTC.

The chain is built from TRBV12-3 or TRBV12-4 and TRBJ2-6; 7 positions match TRBD1. V lost 10 bases to trimming and J lost 0 bases; unmatched junction nucleotides: 15. This CDR3 is built from 18 residues. Here the CDR3 DNA reads TGTGCCACCAACCTTCGGACAGGCCAAAACTCTGGGGCCAACGTCCTGACTTTC. Protein product: CATNLRTGQNSGANVLTF.

This clonotype has at least ten counts. The chain links TRBV12-3 or TRBV12-4 to TRBJ1-2, with a possible D match to TRBD1 (6 bases). V lost 5 bases, J lost 8 bases, and 21 bases lay in between. The CDR3 sequence is 15 residues long. The CDR3 nucleotides read TGTGCCAGCAGTCTGCTGCCGAGGGGGGGGCACGGCTACACCTTC. Its translation: CASSLLPRGGHGYTF.

This clonotype appeared many times. The V call is TRBV20-1, the J call TRBJ2-7; 7 bases fit TRBD2. V was clipped by 3 bases and J by 2 bases; unmatched bases: 7. This CDR3 has 14 amino acids. Germline V gene lookup returns CDR1 DFQATT and CDR2 SNEGSKA (reference sequence). The CDR3 protein is CSASEAGPPYEQYF. Written as DNA, the CDR3 is TGCAGTGCTAGTGAAGCGGGGCCTCCCTACGAGCAGTACTTC.

The chain employs TRBV7-2 and TRBJ1-2; D ambiguous. The germline V gene has CDR1 SGHTA and CDR2 FQGNSA. V was clipped by 2 bases and J by 5 bases, with 6 bases between them. This CDR3 is 12 amino acids long. The CDR3 here is CASSLMGYGYTF. DNA for the CDR3: TGTGCCAGCAGCTTAATGGGTTATGGCTACACCTTC. The full variable domain, completed using reference TRBV7-2 and TRBJ1-2, is GAGVSQSPSNKVTEKGKDVELRCDPISGHTALYWYRQSLGQGLEFLIYFQGNSAPDKSGLPSDRFSAERTGGSVSTLTIQRTQQEDSAVYLCASSLMGYGYTFGSGTRLTVV.

The sample holds a few counts of this clonotype. The junction departs from the called germline gene at one end, perhaps through a read error. V usage is TRBV18 and J usage is TRBJ1-2; D gene uncertain. CDR3 size: 12 residues. Germline V lookup: CDR1 KGHSH, CDR2 LQKENI. CDR3 in DNA: TGTGCCAGCTCACCAAATCGGAAGGACTTGGCCTTC. It codes for CASSPNRKDLAF.

This rearrangement joins TRBV7-9 to TRBJ2-7; 10 positions match TRBD1. This CDR3 contains 16 residues. CDR1 is SEHNR and CDR2 is FQNEAQ in the germline V gene (reference sequence). The V gene end was trimmed by 5 bases and the J gene end by 5 bases; junction bases not matched to a gene: 12. The CDR3 is CASSEGQGLMENEQYV. DNA of the CDR3: TGTGCCAGCAGCGAGGGACAGGGGTTAATGGAGAACGAGCAGTACGTC.

The V and J genes are TRBV21-1 and TRBJ2-3; the DNA was not compared with TRBD1, the D call given in the table. TRBV21-1 corresponds to a pseudogene. The CDR3 consists of 13 residues. CDR3 amino acids: CASKGQCTDTQYF. As DNA, the CDR3 is TGTGCCAGCAAGGGACAGTGCACAGATACGCAGTATTTT.

This clonotype was seen ten or more times. V gene TRBV6-2 or TRBV6-3 combines with J gene TRBJ2-4; D may match TRBD1 or TRBD2 (5 bases each). The V gene lost 7 bases and the J gene lost 6 bases, with 10 bases spanning the gap. The CDR3 covers 12 residues. The V gene's germline CDR1 is MNHEY and CDR2 SVGEGT. Here the CDR3 DNA reads TGTGCCAGCAAGACAGAGGGAAACATTCAGTACTTC. It specifies CASKTEGNIQYF.

This clonotype showed up just a few times. The V gene is TRBV15, the J gene TRBJ2-7, with 9 bases matching TRBD1. The CDR3 sequence is 15 residues long. With V trimmed by 4 bases and J by 1 base, 5 bases remained unmatched. Germline CDR1 and CDR2: LNHNV and YYDKDF (reference sequence). Here the CDR3 DNA reads TGTGCCACCAGCACCCGGACAGGGGTATCCTACGAGCAGTACTTC. Protein product: CATSTRTGVSYEQYF.

This clonotype was seen more than once but under ten times. The V gene is TRBV20-1, the J gene TRBJ1-6; 8 nucleotides match TRBD1. The CDR3 has 17 residues. The germline V gene has CDR1 DFQATT and CDR2 SNEGSKA (reference sequence). The junction had 4 bases not matched to a gene; V was cut back by 0 bases and J by 0 bases. The CDR3 is CSARDWDRSSYNSPLHF. CDR3 bases: TGCAGTGCTAGAGATTGGGACAGGAGCTCCTATAATTCACCCCTCCACTTT.

This clonotype turned up a few times. The rearrangement uses TRBV29-1 and TRBJ1-1; 8 nucleotides agree with TRBD1. V lost 5 bases and J lost 1; bases outside the gene matches: 9. The CDR3 spans 15 residues. Germline CDR1 SQVTM, CDR2 ANQGSEA. This CDR3 reads CSVRDRTGPNTEAFF. As DNA, the CDR3 is TGCAGCGTTCGGGACCGGACAGGGCCGAACACTGAAGCTTTCTTT. The variable domain in full, completed from reference TRBV29-1 and TRBJ1-1, reads SAVISQKPSRDICQRGTSLTIQCQVDSQVTMMFWYRQQPGQSLTLIATANQGSEATYESGFVIDKFPISRPNLTFSTLTVSNMSPEDSSIYLCSVRDRTGPNTEAFFGQGTRLTVV.

This clonotype was seen a few times. V and J are TRBV12-3 or TRBV12-4 and TRBJ2-1, with D possibly being TRBD1 or TRBD2 (5 bases each). This CDR3 contains 14 residues. Trimming stripped 5 bases from V and 7 bases from J, with 15 bases between. CDR3 DNA sequence: TGTGCCAGCAGTCCCGGGGACCGAGGAAATGAGCAGTTCTTC. This sequence encodes CASSPGDRGNEQFF.

The rearrangement joins TRBV7-9 to TRBJ2-7; TRBD1 agrees at 7 bases. This CDR3 has 15 amino acids. Germline V lookup: CDR1 SEHNR, CDR2 FQNEAQ (reference sequence). The V segment lost 5 bases and the J segment 5 bases; nucleotides outside the gene matches: 12. CDR3 sequence reads: CASSPTVTGSHEQYF. The CDR3 nucleotides read TGTGCCAGCAGCCCCACTGTGACAGGGAGCCACGAGCAGTACTTC.

In its sample, this clonotype was seen many times. The J gene is TRBJ2-1, the V gene TRBV20-1; the D is unclear. The germline gives CDR1 DFQATT, CDR2 SNEGSKA (reference sequence). Between the trimmed V and J ends, which lost 6 bases and 8 bases, there was a span of 20 bases. This CDR3 spans 14 amino acids. Here the CDR3 DNA reads TGCAGTGCCCGAAGGAACTTAGTCCTCCATGAGCAGTTCTTC. Translation: CSARRNLVLHEQFF.

This clonotype was recorded at least ten times. The rearrangement links TRBV5-4 to TRBJ1-6, with D hard to call. This CDR3 region has 14 residues. Germline CDR1 reads SGHNT; CDR2 reads YYREEE (reference sequence). Trimming shortened V by 3 bases and J by 10 bases, and 14 bases separated the two germline ends. The CDR3 region is CASSWDGGSSPLHF. In nucleotides, the CDR3 is TGTGCCAGCAGCTGGGATGGTGGGTCCTCACCCCTCCACTTT. The whole variable domain, remainder taken from reference TRBV5-4 and TRBJ1-6, is ETGVTQSPTHLIKTRGQQVTLRCSSQSGHNTVSWYQQALGQGPQFIFQYYREEENGRGNFPPRFSGLQFPNYSSELNVNALELDDSALYLCASSWDGGSSPLHFGNGTRLTVT.

The chain has TRBV5-5 and TRBJ2-7; no definite D call. Deletions cut 4 bases from V and 6 bases from J, with 14 bases between. This CDR3 contains 13 residues. Germline CDR1 SGHKS, CDR2 YYEKEE (reference sequence). The DNA for the CDR3 is TGTGCCAGCAGCCCCGGTGTGAGGTCCGAGCAGTACGTC. It specifies CASSPGVRSEQYV.

The sample holds a few counts of this clonotype. The CDR3 DNA follows: TGTGCCAGCAGCCCGCCCTTAGAACCCTACGAGCAGTACTTC. Translated, it gives CASSPPLEPYEQYF. V and J are TRBV7-9 and TRBJ2-7; D gene ambiguous. V lost 5 bases, J lost 2 bases, and 13 bases lay in between. CDR1 is SEHNR, CDR2 FQNEAQ, per germline (reference sequence). CDR3 length: 14 residues.

V usage is TRBV24-1 and J usage is TRBJ2-3; D is possibly TRBD2 (5 bases). The germline V gene encodes CDR1 KGHDR and CDR2 SFDVKD. The V and J ends lost 4 bases and 1 base respectively, with 11 bases between them. The CDR3 sequence is 15 residues long. The CDR3 loop is CATSDPDYRTDTQYF. The CDR3 bases are TGTGCCACCAGTGACCCTGACTACCGCACAGATACGCAGTATTTT.